This TCR beta chain was sequenced for a study of cytomegalovirus exposure and HLA in healthy donors. Whole-study results and caveats: Most of the TCR beta V segments (in an earlier analysis) were productive either about 87% or about 30% of the time. Associated with cytomegalovirus, according to the listing, were 170 or so TCR beta chains. Published work reported that the classifier diagnosed cytomegalovirus status with high specificity and sensitivity. Serostatus for CMV was the only available immune exposure information.

Germline V gene sequence: CDR1 LGHNA, CDR2 YNFKEQ. The V and J ends lost 1 base and 2 bases, in that order; junction bases with no gene match: 5. This CDR3 contains 15 residues. A word on this clone: Its antigen remains unknown.

PCR used 60 Vbeta primers and 13 Jbeta primers. The table came from immunoSEQ multiplex PCR; TCRdb's copy has only in-frame clones and leaves some out. The sample lists about 160,000 clones, roughly 80% occurring once. The chain combines TRBV4-2 with TRBJ2-7, with 7 bases aligning to TRBD1. Sequenced sample: PBMCs. The clonotype comes from a woman in her twenties or thirties in good health and CMV-seropositive. The CDR3 bases are TGTGCCAGCAGCCAAGGGCACAGGGGTACCTACGAGCAGTACTTC. Translation gives CASSQGHRGTYEQYF.